These 11 T cell receptor beta chains were all obtained from the same sample, sequenced in a study of Ad26.COV2.S vaccination and SARS-CoV-2 variants listed by TCRdb under 2021. The method behind the library was the immunoSEQ multiplex PCR assay. TCRdb limited this immuneACCESS table to in-frame rearrangements with V and J called. A share of clones is missing; checked studies link under half to unresolved V genes, and the rest is unexplained. The sample table shows over 400,000 clones, and 80% to 95% are seen once. About 1.7% of the sample belongs to the ten largest clones. In light of the paper, this sample's treatment or condition label describes: about 20 received Ad26.COV2.S at low or high dose, single or two shots; about 5 received placebo; per-sample allocation not given. For vaccine and placebo recipients, repertoires were sequenced using samples collected on day 63 after the first injection.

Here the sequenced sample was peripheral blood, taken in a trial of Ad26.COV2.S vaccine versus placebo. These TCRs come from a person between 18 and 65 years old who received the Ad26.COV2.S COVID-19 vaccine or a placebo.

V is TRBV11-2 and J is TRBJ2-7; D is unclear. V was clipped by 4 bases and J by 1 base, with 11 bases between them. The CDR3 spans 14 residues. Germline loops: CDR1 SGHAT, CDR2 FQNNGV. The CDR3 DNA is TGTGCCAGCAGCTCCACGGTAACGTCCTACGAGCAGTACTTC. Translating gives CASSSTVTSYEQYF.

The chain employs TRBV7-8 and TRBJ1-2; the D gene is possibly TRBD1 (6 bases). Trimming pared 5 bases from V and 8 bases from J, leaving 21 bases between. Germline V CDR1 and CDR2: SGHVS, FQNEAQ. This CDR3 comprises 15 residues. The CDR3 sequence: CASSPGGGTRRGYTF. The DNA for the CDR3 is TGTGCCAGCAGCCCGGGTGGGGGCACTCGGAGGGGCTACACCTTC. Together with reference TRBV7-8 and TRBJ1-2, the CDR3 gives the full variable domain: GAGVSQSPRYKVAKRGQDVALRCDPISGHVSLFWYQQALGQGPEFLTYFQNEAQLDKSGLPSDRFFAERPEGSVSTLKIQRTQQEDSAVYLCASSPGGGTRRGYTFGSGTRLTVV.

The V call is TRBV7-9, the J call TRBJ1-2; no definite D call. There are 17 residues in the CDR3. Trimming cost V 4 bases and J 1 base, with 19 bases left between them. Germline V CDR1 and CDR2: SEHNR, FQNEAQ (reference sequence). DNA of the CDR3: TGTGCCAGCAGCTCCCATGGGTGGTTAAGTGGTAACTATGGCTACACCTTC. It is translated as CASSSHGWLSGNYGYTF.

This rearrangement joins TRBV5-6 to TRBJ2-7; no definite D call. This CDR3 is built from 13 residues. The V and J ends lost 0 bases and 6 bases respectively, with 10 bases between them. CDR1 and CDR2 (germline): SGHDT, YYEEEE. The CDR3 region is CASSLGVRSEQYF. CDR3 DNA: TGTGCCAGCAGCTTGGGAGTGAGATCCGAGCAGTACTTC.

The chain combines TRBV7-9 with TRBJ2-1, with TRBD1 identical over 9 bases. Per germline, CDR1 SEHNR and CDR2 FQNEAQ (reference sequence). J was trimmed by 2 bases and V by 4 bases; bases with no gene match: 12. This CDR3 has 18 amino acids. CDR3 bases: TGTGCCAGCAGCTCCACCCCTTGGACAGGGGTGCCCTACAATGAGCAGTTCTTC. It codes for CASSSTPWTGVPYNEQFF.

V and J are TRBV19 and TRBJ2-3, with TRBD2 matching over 8 bases. The CDR3 contains 17 residues. Germline loops: CDR1 LNHDA, CDR2 SQIVND (reference sequence). V shed 5 bases and J 8 bases; nucleotides not matched to a gene: 18. DNA of the CDR3: TGTGCCAGTAGTGTCGACCCTAGCCGGGGGGGCCATGGTACGCAGTATTTT. Protein product: CASSVDPSRGGHGTQYF.

The chain uses TRBV29-1 and TRBJ1-1, with 8 bases that match TRBD1. Germline V gene lookup returns CDR1 SQVTM and CDR2 ANQGSEA. The CDR3 has 20 amino acids. Trimming at V came to 6 bases and at J to 6 bases, leaving 30 bases not matched to a gene. The CDR3 reads CSVFEYRGRRSLGPDPEAFF. Written as DNA, the CDR3 is TGCAGCGTCTTTGAATACAGGGGGAGAAGGAGTTTGGGACCCGATCCTGAAGCTTTCTTT.

The rearrangement joins TRBV6-8 to TRBJ1-3; D not resolved. CDR1 is MNHGY and CDR2 is SAAAGT in the germline V gene. Between the trimmed V and J ends, which lost 0 bases and 0 bases, there was a span of 12 bases. CDR3 length equals 17 residues. The CDR3 loop reads CASSYSKWRVSGNTIYF. In DNA form, the CDR3 reads TGTGCCAGCAGTTACTCGAAATGGCGAGTCTCTGGAAACACCATATATTTT.

This clone was seen a single time. The chain has TRBV5-1 and TRBJ2-3; 7 bases line up with TRBD2. The CDR3 is 17 residues long. V gave up 4 bases and J gave up 6 bases; unmatched junction bases: 17. The germline V gene encodes CDR1 SGHRS and CDR2 YFSETQ. CDR3: CASSEPPGLRSDDTQYF. CDR3 in DNA: TGCGCCAGCAGCGAGCCTCCGGGACTAAGGTCAGACGATACGCAGTATTTT.

This chain joins TRBV18 and TRBJ1-5; 8 bases line up with TRBD1. Trimming cost V 6 bases and J 3 bases; bases outside gene matches: 7. Germline-derived CDR1 and CDR2 are KGHSH and LQKENI. There are 15 residues in the CDR3. For the CDR3, the DNA is TGTGCCAGCTCGCCCCGGGGACAGGTCAATCAGCCCCAGCATTTT. The encoded protein is CASSPRGQVNQPQHF.

V and J are TRBV30 and TRBJ2-5; D call uncertain. The germline V gene encodes CDR1 GTSNPN and CDR2 SVGIG (reference sequence). V was cut by 4 bases and J by 2 bases, with 17 bases left in between. This CDR3 has 15 amino acids. The CDR3 sequence is CAWNPALTRQETQYF. DNA for the CDR3: TGTGCCTGGAACCCTGCCTTGACACGGCAAGAGACCCAGTACTTC.